The source of this T cell receptor beta chain is a study of blood T cell repertoires in COVID-19 (dated by TCRdb to 2020 to 2021). Study-level background: The collaborator samples originated in the United States, Italy and Spain and spanned the acute and convalescent phases of COVID-19. The material from the prospective study consisted of cDNA or gDNA derived from T cells, B-cell-depleted T cells, or PBMCs. Subjects who had been exposed to COVID-19, were actively infected with it, or had recovered from it provided the deeply sampled blood TCRbeta repertoires that made up the dataset. The repertoires were released in a freely available public database meant as a resource for research on the immune response to SARS-CoV-2. The samples were drawn from two sources: the first 160 participants of the ongoing ImmuneRACE study, and approximately 1,300 subjects contributed by 6 global collaborators. Nearly every sample came with metadata listing a de-identified subject ID, COVID-19 status, age in years and sex. Where available, HLA class I and class II types were taken from metadata supplied by the sample provider and were not determined by assay-based typing.

What the research found in general, with its limitations: Clinical and demographic metadata were provided uncurated, with the amount varying by source and participant.

CDR1 and CDR2 are drawn from the germline V gene (reference sequence): GTSNPN, SVGIG. V loses 1 base of germline sequence and J loses 2 bases, and the interval between the two ends is 6 bases. The CDR3 holds 13 amino acids from the cysteine to the phenylalanine. Left in the record is the CDR3 DNA by itself, 39 bases read in frame from the first base. This clone was found once. Its recognized antigen is unknown. Base qualities are not recorded, but no much larger clone differs from it by a single base. Other DNA sequences in the same sample also yield this CDR3. Participants in the prospective study were enrolled through a virtual design, were aged roughly 18 to 90 years, and lived in approximately 24 United States geographic areas. To assign participants to cohorts, the prospective study relied on clinical history that participants themselves reported in a screening survey and a study questionnaire. Recovered participants in ImmuneRACE Cohort 3 were defined by two consecutive negative NP/OP PCR tests, clearance by a healthcare professional, or resolution of symptoms. Each participant in the prospective study had whole blood, serum and a nasopharyngeal or oropharyngeal swab collected by mobile phlebotomists. Participants in the prospective study had the option to provide additional blood draws and questionnaires over a roughly 2-month period. Blood samples from the prospective study were shipped frozen or at room temperature prior to DNA extraction.

The immunoSEQ Assay, a bias-controlled multiplex PCR, was used to amplify TCRbeta CDR3 regions from genomic DNA. The source study handled its data this way. The number of nucleated cells in each sample was estimated by amplification of reference gene primers within the assay. To quantify the absolute abundance of each unique TCRbeta CDR3 rearrangement, sequence reads were collapsed and filtered. For each sample, productive Simpson clonality was calculated as the square root of Simpson's diversity index across productive rearrangements. TCRdb took this table from immuneACCESS and kept in-frame rearrangements with V and J called. Such tables lack part of the clones; where checked against another copy, unresolved V genes explain under half of the gap, and the rest is unexplained. The V and J calls and clone size are taken from that table; D and trimming were inferred from the DNA. This sample comprises hundreds of thousands of clones, about 87% of them detected only once. The leading ten clones occupy about 1.5% of the sample.

The rearranged segments are TRBV30 and TRBJ1-5; the D gene is unclear. The clonotype comes from a woman between 50 and 59 years old who had recovered from COVID-19. The sequenced sample consisted of PBMCs or T cells enriched from blood (not recorded which). For the CDR3, the sequence is CAWSGQGNQPQHF. The nucleotide sequence is given as TGTGCCTGGAGTGGCCAGGGCAATCAGCCCCAGCATTTT.